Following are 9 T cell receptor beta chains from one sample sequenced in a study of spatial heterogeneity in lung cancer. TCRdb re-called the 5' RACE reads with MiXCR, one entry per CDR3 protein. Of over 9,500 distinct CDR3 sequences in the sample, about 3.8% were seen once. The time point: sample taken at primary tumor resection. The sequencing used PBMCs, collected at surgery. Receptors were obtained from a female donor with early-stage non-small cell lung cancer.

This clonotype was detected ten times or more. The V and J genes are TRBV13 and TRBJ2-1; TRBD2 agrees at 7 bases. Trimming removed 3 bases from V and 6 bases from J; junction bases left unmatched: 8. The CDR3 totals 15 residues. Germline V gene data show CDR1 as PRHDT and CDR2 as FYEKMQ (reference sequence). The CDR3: CASSLVSSGRNEQFF. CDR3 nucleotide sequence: TGTGCCAGCAGCTTGGTCTCTAGCGGCCGCAATGAGCAGTTCTTC.

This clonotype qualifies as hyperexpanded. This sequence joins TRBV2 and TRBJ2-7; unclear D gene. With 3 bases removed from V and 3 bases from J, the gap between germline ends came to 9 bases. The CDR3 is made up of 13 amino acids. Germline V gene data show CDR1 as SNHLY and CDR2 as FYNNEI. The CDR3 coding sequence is TGTGCCAGCAGTGATGACATGGACTACGAGCAGTACTTC. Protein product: CASSDDMDYEQYF.

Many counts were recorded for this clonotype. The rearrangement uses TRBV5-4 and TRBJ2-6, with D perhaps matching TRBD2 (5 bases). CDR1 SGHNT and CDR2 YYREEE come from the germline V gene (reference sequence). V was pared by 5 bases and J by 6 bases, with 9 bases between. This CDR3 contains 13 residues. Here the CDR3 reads CASRSDSANVLTF. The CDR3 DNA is TGTGCCAGCAGATCGGACTCGGCCAACGTCCTGACTTTC.

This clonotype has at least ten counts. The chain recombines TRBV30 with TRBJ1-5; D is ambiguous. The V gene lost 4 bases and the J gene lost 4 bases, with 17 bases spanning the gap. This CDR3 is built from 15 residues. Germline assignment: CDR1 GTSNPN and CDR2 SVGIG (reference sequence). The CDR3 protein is CAWTPEKRTNQPQHF. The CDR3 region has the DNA TGTGCCTGGACCCCAGAGAAGCGAACAAATCAGCCCCAGCATTTT. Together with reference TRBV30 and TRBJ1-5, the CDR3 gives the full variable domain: SQTIHQWPATLVQPVGSPLSLECTVEGTSNPNLYWYRQAAGRGLQLLFYSVGIGQISSEVPQNLSASRPQDRQFILSSKKLLLSDSGFYLCAWTPEKRTNQPQHFGDGTRLSIL.

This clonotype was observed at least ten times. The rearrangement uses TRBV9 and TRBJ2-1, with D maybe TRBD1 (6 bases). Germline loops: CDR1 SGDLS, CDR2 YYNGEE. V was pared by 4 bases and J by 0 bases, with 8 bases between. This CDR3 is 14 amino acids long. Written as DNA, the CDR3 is TGTGCCAGCAGCCGGGACAACTCCTACAATGAGCAGTTCTTC. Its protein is CASSRDNSYNEQFF.

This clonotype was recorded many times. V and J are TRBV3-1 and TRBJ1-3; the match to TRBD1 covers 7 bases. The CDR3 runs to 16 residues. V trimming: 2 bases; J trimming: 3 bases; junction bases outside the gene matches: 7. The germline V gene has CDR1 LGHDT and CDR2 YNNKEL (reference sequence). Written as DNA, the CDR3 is TGTGCCAGCAGCCAAACGGAGGGGGCGTTTGGAAACACCATATATTTT. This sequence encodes CASSQTEGAFGNTIYF.

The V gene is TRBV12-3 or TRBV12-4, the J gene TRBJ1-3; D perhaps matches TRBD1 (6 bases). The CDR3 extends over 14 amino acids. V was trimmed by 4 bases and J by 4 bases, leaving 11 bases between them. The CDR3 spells CASSSQGLGNTIYF. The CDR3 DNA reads TGTGCCAGCAGTTCCCAGGGGCTGGGAAACACCATATATTTT.

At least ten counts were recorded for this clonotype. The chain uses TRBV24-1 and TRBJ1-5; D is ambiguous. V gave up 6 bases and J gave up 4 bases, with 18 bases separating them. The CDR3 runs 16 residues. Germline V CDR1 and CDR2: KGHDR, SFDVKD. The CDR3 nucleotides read TGTGCCACCAGTAACAAGAACCGGGTCCTAAATCAGCCCCAGCATTTT. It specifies CATSNKNRVLNQPQHF.

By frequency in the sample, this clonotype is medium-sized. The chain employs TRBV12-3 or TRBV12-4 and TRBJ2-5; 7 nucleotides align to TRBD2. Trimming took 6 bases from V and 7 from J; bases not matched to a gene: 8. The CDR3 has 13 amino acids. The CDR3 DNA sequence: TGTGCCAGCAGCCCGTACGGGGAGGGGACCCAGTACTTC. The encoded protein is CASSPYGEGTQYF.